This T cell receptor (beta chain) was obtained from a study of graft-versus-host responses after intestinal transplantation. Study information: Multivisceral, liver-intestinal, or isolated intestinal transplants were performed in recipients. Each recipient received anti-thymocyte globulin induction, then tacrolimus and steroids for around three years.

Worth noting for this clone: Its matching antigen is unknown.

This CDR3 comprises 15 residues. Trimming removed 0 bases from V and 2 bases from J; junction bases left unmatched: 2. Germline V CDR1 and CDR2: SNHLY, FYNNEI. Study results and limitations: Maximum circulating GvH clone levels tracked with early post-transplant HvG decreases. The marrow of recipients harbored GvH clones, and ileum or blood showed some of them first.

Only in-frame clones appear in the TCRdb table, and some are missing; sequencing was by immunoSEQ multiplex PCR. The sample records approximately 130,000 clones, around nine tenths being singletons. This TCR was recovered from a human donor who received an intestinal transplant. This sample comprised unstimulated CD4+ T cells sorted from spleen or lymph node cells, obtained before intestinal transplant. J is TRBJ1-1 and V is TRBV2, with 8 bases identical to TRBD1. The CDR3 nucleotides read TGTGCCAGCAGTGAAGCCAGGGGGCTCAACACTGAAGCTTTCTTT. Amino acid sequence: CASSEARGLNTEAFF.